Presented here are 18 T cell receptor beta chains from one specimen sequenced in a study of T cells after yellow fever vaccination. TCRdb recomputed calls from the 5' RACE reads with MiXCR, one row per CDR3 protein. The sample consists of hundreds of thousands of distinct CDR3 sequences, less than 9.5% of them appearing once. The material sequenced was CD4+ T cells sorted from PBMCs, taken 5 days after the yellow fever booster vaccination. The receptors stem from a man between 18 and 29 years old who received the YFV17D yellow fever vaccine.

The chain joins TRBV7-9 to TRBJ2-3; 8 bases are a match to TRBD2. The V and J ends lost 0 bases and 5 bases, in that order; junction bases with no gene match: 1. The CDR3 spans 14 residues. CDR1 is SEHNR and CDR2 is FQNEAQ in the germline V gene (reference sequence). In nucleotides, the CDR3 is TGTGCCAGCAGCTTAGCGGGACTAGTAGATACGCAGTATTTT. It codes for CASSLAGLVDTQYF.

There are many counts of this clonotype. This chain links TRBV5-1 with TRBJ2-3, with TRBD1 as a possible D gene (6 bases). V was cut by 5 bases and J by 1 base, with 14 bases left in between. In germline, CDR1 is SGHRS, CDR2 YFSETQ. The CDR3 is 15 amino acids. The CDR3 DNA is TGCGCCAGCAGTCGCTCAGGGGTCGGCACAGATACGCAGTATTTT. Translated, it gives CASSRSGVGTDTQYF. Drawing the rest from reference TRBV5-1 and TRBJ2-3, the complete variable domain is KAGVTQTPRYLIKTRGQQVTLSCSPISGHRSVSWYQQTPGQGLQFLFEYFSETQRNKGNFPGRFSGRQFSNSRSEMNVSTLELGDSALYLCASSRSGVGTDTQYFGPGTRLTVL.

This clonotype was seen at least ten times. The genes are TRBV5-1 and TRBJ1-1; D is unresolved. CDR1 is SGHRS, CDR2 YFSETQ, per germline. The CDR3 sequence is 14 residues long. The ends were cut back, 3 bases at V and 3 bases at J, with 12 bases in the middle. The DNA of the CDR3 is TGCGCCAGCAGCTGGGGAGGAGCGGACACTGAAGCTTTCTTT. Amino acids: CASSWGGADTEAFF.

This clonotype was counted only a few times. The chain joins TRBV6-2 or TRBV6-3 to TRBJ2-5; possible D gene TRBD2, 7 bases. The CDR3 consists of 15 residues. The V and J ends lost 4 bases and 1 base respectively, with 13 bases between them. Germline V lookup: CDR1 MNHEY, CDR2 SVGEGT. The CDR3 region has the DNA TGTGCCAGCAGTTCGGCGGGGGCCACCCAAGAGACCCAGTACTTC. Its protein product is CASSSAGATQETQYF.

This clonotype was observed a few times. V gene TRBV18 combines with J gene TRBJ2-1; D uncertain. With 1 base removed from V and 7 bases from J, the gap between germline ends came to 17 bases. This CDR3 contains 16 residues. Per germline, CDR1 KGHSH and CDR2 LQKENI. The CDR3 is CASSPLNVGSANEQFF. Here the CDR3 DNA reads TGTGCCAGCTCACCACTCAACGTTGGGTCTGCGAATGAGCAGTTCTTC.

The V and J genes are TRBV9 and TRBJ2-3, with TRBD2 identical over 7 bases. Germline V gene sequence: CDR1 SGDLS, CDR2 YYNGEE. This CDR3 has 14 amino acids. Trimming took 6 bases from V and 5 from J; bases not matched to a gene: 9. CDR3 coding DNA: TGTGCCAGCACCCGGGACCCGGGGGGAGATACGCAGTATTTT. Translation gives CASTRDPGGDTQYF. Complete variable domain (other parts from reference TRBV9 and TRBJ2-3): DSGVTQTPKHLITATGQRVTLRCSPRSGDLSVYWYQQSLDQGLQFLIQYYNGEERAKGNILERFSAQQFPDLHSELNLSSLELGDSALYFCASTRDPGGDTQYFGPGTRLTVL.

This clonotype was counted between two and nine times. The chain links TRBV4-1 to TRBJ1-3, with D perhaps matching TRBD1 (6 bases). The V end lost 5 bases, the J end lost 5 bases, and 22 bases lay between the germline ends. CDR1 is MGHRA and CDR2 is YSYEKL in the germline V gene. The CDR3 sequence is 17 residues long. The CDR3 loop reads CASSYRRGINQRNTIYF. Here the CDR3 DNA reads TGCGCCAGCAGCTATAGAAGGGGGATCAATCAAAGAAACACCATATATTTT.

The table lists this clonotype with a few counts. J is TRBJ2-7 and V is TRBV2; the match to TRBD2 covers 12 bases. This CDR3 is 14 amino acids long. V trimming: 5 bases; J trimming: 4 bases; junction bases outside the gene matches: 3. CDR1 is SNHLY and CDR2 is FYNNEI in the germline V gene. The CDR3 DNA sequence: TGTGCCAGCAGTTGGACTAGCGGGGATTACGAGCAGTACTTC. This codes for CASSWTSGDYEQYF.

This clonotype was counted only a few times. The rearrangement links TRBV21-1 to TRBJ2-7; whether TRBD1, the table's D call, matches the DNA was not checked. TRBV21-1 is a known pseudogene. The length of the CDR3 is 14 residues. The CDR3 nucleotides are TGTGCCAGCAGCAAGATGGGGGGGCAGGACGAGCAGTACGTC. Translated: CASSKMGGQDEQYV.

The chain employs TRBV12-3 or TRBV12-4 and TRBJ2-1; TRBD1 agrees at 10 bases. J was trimmed by 7 bases and V by 6 bases; bases with no gene match: 9. The CDR3 spans 15 residues. CDR3 amino acids: CASRRRDRGGNEQFF. DNA of the CDR3: TGTGCCAGCAGACGCCGGGACAGGGGAGGGAATGAGCAGTTCTTC.

This clonotype turned up a few times. The rearrangement joins TRBV20-1 to TRBJ1-6; D might be TRBD1 (5 bases). V was pared by 0 bases and J by 14 bases, with 14 bases between. Germline lookup yields CDR1 DFQATT and CDR2 SNEGSKA (reference sequence). This CDR3 is 13 amino acids long. For the CDR3, the DNA is TGCAGTGCTAGAGATGAACAGGCCGTCACCCTCCACTTT. Its translation is CSARDEQAVTLHF.

CDR3 sequence reads: CASSRTGGYTF. CDR3 coding DNA: TGTGCCAGCAGCCGGACAGGTGGCTACACCTTC. V usage is TRBV7-9 and J usage is TRBJ1-2, with 7 bases identical to TRBD1. The V and J ends lost 5 bases and 7 bases, in that order; junction bases with no gene match: 1. The CDR3 contains 11 residues. The germline V gene encodes CDR1 SEHNR and CDR2 FQNEAQ (reference sequence).

The chain carries TRBV2 and TRBJ1-5; the D gene is possibly TRBD1 (5 bases). Between the trimmed V and J ends, which lost 3 bases and 4 bases, there was a span of 10 bases. The germline V gene encodes CDR1 SNHLY and CDR2 FYNNEI. This CDR3 is 14 amino acids long. CDR3 sequence reads: CASSDRVGNQPQHF. CDR3 nucleotide sequence: TGTGCCAGCAGTGACAGGGTGGGAAATCAGCCCCAGCATTTT.

This clonotype has only a few counts. This chain connects TRBV12-3 or TRBV12-4 to TRBJ2-7, with a tentative D call TRBD2 (6 bases). V lost 4 bases, J lost 12 bases, and 13 bases lay in between. The CDR3 runs 11 residues. The CDR3 sequence is CASSSGLPPYF. The CDR3 region has the DNA TGTGCCAGCAGTTCGGGACTGCCACCGTACTTC.

This clonotype was recorded many times. V is TRBV28 and J is TRBJ2-3, with TRBD2 as a possible D gene (6 bases). Trimming left V 6 bases short and J 1 base short, with 17 bases between. CDR3 length: 16 amino acids. CDR1 and CDR2 (germline): MDHEN, SYDVKM. CDR3 sequence: CASSRERRARTDTQYF. Here the CDR3 DNA reads TGTGCCAGCAGCCGGGAGCGTCGGGCCCGCACAGATACGCAGTATTTT.

V and J are TRBV19 and TRBJ2-5; D gene ambiguous. The CDR3 is made up of 13 amino acids. V lost 6 bases and J lost 0, with 8 bases in between. Per the germline V gene, CDR1 is LNHDA and CDR2 is SQIVND (reference sequence). The CDR3 DNA reads TGTGCCAGTAGAAATTTGTACCAAGAGACCCAGTACTTC. This translates into CASRNLYQETQYF. The variable domain in full, completed from reference TRBV19 and TRBJ2-5, reads DGGITQSPKYLFRKEGQNVTLSCEQNLNHDAMYWYRQDPGQGLRLIYYSQIVNDFQKGDIAEGYSVSREKKESFPLTVTSAQKNPTAFYLCASRNLYQETQYFGPGTRLLVL.

The chain is built from TRBV7-2 and TRBJ1-4; D call uncertain. The V and J ends lost 5 bases and 3 bases respectively, with 13 bases between them. Germline loops: CDR1 SGHTA, CDR2 FQGNSA. The CDR3 totals 15 residues. CDR3 in amino acids: CASSPHGTANEKLFF. The CDR3 DNA is TGTGCCAGCAGCCCACACGGCACCGCTAATGAAAAACTGTTTTTT.

The chain links TRBV15 to TRBJ1-4; TRBD1 matches at 11 bases. The germline V gene encodes CDR1 LNHNV and CDR2 YYDKDF (reference sequence). With V trimmed by 3 bases and J by 8 bases, 5 bases remained unmatched. The CDR3 totals 15 residues. CDR3 sequence (DNA): TGTGCCACCAGCAGCGGACAGGGGGCCGAGGAAAAACTGTTTTTT. It codes for CATSSGQGAEEKLFF. The entire variable domain, with the rest obtained from reference TRBV15 and TRBJ1-4, is as follows: DAMVIQNPRYQVTQFGKPVTLSCSQTLNHNVMYWYQQKSSQAPKLLFHYYDKDFNNEADTPDNFQSRRPNTSFCFLDIRSPGLGDTAMYLCATSSGQGAEEKLFFGSGTQLSVL.